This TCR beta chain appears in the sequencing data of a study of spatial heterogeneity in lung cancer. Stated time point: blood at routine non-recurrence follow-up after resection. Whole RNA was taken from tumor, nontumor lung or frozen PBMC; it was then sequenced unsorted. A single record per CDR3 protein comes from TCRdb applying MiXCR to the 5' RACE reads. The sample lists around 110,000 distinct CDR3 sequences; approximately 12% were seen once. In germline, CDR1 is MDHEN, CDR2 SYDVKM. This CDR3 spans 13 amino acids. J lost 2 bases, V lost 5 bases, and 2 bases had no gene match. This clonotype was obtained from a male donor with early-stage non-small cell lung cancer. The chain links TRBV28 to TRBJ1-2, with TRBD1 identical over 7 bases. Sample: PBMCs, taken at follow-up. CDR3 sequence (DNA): TGTGCCAGCAGTGCGGGACAGAACTATGGCTACACCTTC. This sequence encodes CASSAGQNYGYTF.